Below, 30 T cell receptor beta chains from the same sample are listed, as sequenced in a study of CD8+ T cells in alopecia areata. Treatment specified: oral pan-JAK inhibitor, 5-10 mg twice daily. RNA extraction and reverse transcription yielded cDNA as sequencing template. The assay was immunoSEQ multiplex PCR, and TCRdb's table has in-frame clones only and misses some. The sample includes about 92,000 clones, around 40% of them seen just once. The source was CD8+ T cells sorted from blood, collected at week 24, from a patient treated with tofacitinib. These receptors originate from a human donor with alopecia areata.

The CDR3 sequence is CASTRDGMAAETQYF. In nucleotides, the CDR3 is TGTGCCAGCACGCGCGATGGGATGGCCGCGGAGACCCAGTACTTC. The chain has TRBV9 and TRBJ2-5; no firm D call. The CDR3 is 15 residues long. CDR1 is SGDLS, CDR2 YYNGEE, per germline. Trimming stripped 6 bases from V and 5 bases from J, with 20 bases between.

The chain joins TRBV6-5 to TRBJ2-5; TRBD2 aligns across 9 bases. With 4 bases clipped from V and 4 bases from J, the junction kept 10 bases outside the gene matches. CDR1 and CDR2 (germline): MNHEY, SVGAGI. The CDR3 is made up of 16 amino acids. CDR3 coding DNA: TGTGCCAGCAGTTTTTTTGGCGGGAGGGGGGTAGAGACCCAGTACTTC. It is translated as CASSFFGGRGVETQYF.

V gene TRBV2 combines with J gene TRBJ2-3, with 13 bases that match TRBD2. CDR3 size: 16 residues. Germline CDR1 is SNHLY and CDR2 is FYNNEI. V shed 6 bases and J 5 bases; nucleotides not matched to a gene: 8. Here the CDR3 DNA reads TGTGCCAGCAGAGAAACTAGCGGGAGGGCCCTAGATACGCAGTATTTT. It is translated as CASRETSGRALDTQYF.

This chain connects TRBV4-3 to TRBJ2-2, with D uncertain. Trimming left V 4 bases short and J 6 bases short, with 12 bases between. Germline CDR1 LGHNA, CDR2 YSLEER. The CDR3 covers 14 residues. CDR3: CASSPRPGAGELFF. Written as DNA, the CDR3 is TGCGCCAGCAGCCCACGACCTGGCGCCGGGGAGCTGTTTTTT.

This rearrangement joins TRBV12-5 to TRBJ1-2; 12 nucleotides match TRBD1. The CDR3 runs 17 residues. The germline gives CDR1 LGHNT, CDR2 FRNRAP. V was pared by 4 bases and J by 7 bases, with 13 bases of the junction left unmatched. Here the CDR3 reads CASGWGQGAEIFSGYTF. The CDR3 DNA reads TGTGCTAGTGGTTGGGGACAGGGGGCCGAGATTTTCTCTGGCTACACCTTC.

This clone occurred a few times. The chain combines TRBV7-2 with TRBJ1-2; D may be TRBD1 (5 bases). Trimming took off 3 bases at V and 4 bases at J, with 12 bases between the two ends. Germline V CDR1 and CDR2: SGHTA, FQGNSA. The CDR3 has 14 residues. As DNA, the CDR3 is TGTGCCAGCAGCTTGGGCAGGGAGGGCTATGGCTACACCTTC. Encoded protein: CASSLGREGYGYTF.

This rearrangement joins TRBV6-5 to TRBJ2-1; 8 nucleotides match TRBD2. The J segment lost 4 bases and the V segment lost 9 bases, leaving 5 bases of the junction unmatched. CDR1 MNHEY and CDR2 SVGAGI come from the germline V gene. The CDR3 extends over 13 amino acids. CDR3 in amino acids: CASTSGRYNEQFF. Written as DNA, the CDR3 is TGTGCCAGTACTAGCGGTCGTTACAATGAGCAGTTCTTC.

CDR3 amino acids: CASSRSPQRTSYEQYF. The CDR3 nucleotides read TGTGCCAGCAGCCGATCCCCCCAGCGGACCTCCTACGAGCAGTACTTC. This chain connects TRBV5-6 to TRBJ2-7, with a possible D match to TRBD2 (5 bases). The CDR3 is 16 residues long. V was clipped by 4 bases and J by 0 bases, with 17 bases between them. The germline gives CDR1 SGHDT, CDR2 YYEEEE. Complete variable domain (other parts from reference TRBV5-6 and TRBJ2-7): DAGVTQSPTHLIKTRGQQVTLRCSPKSGHDTVSWYQQALGQGPQFIFQYYEEEERQRGNFPDRFSGHQFPNYSSELNVNALLLGDSALYLCASSRSPQRTSYEQYFGPGTRLTVT.

This clone was observed a single time. The rearrangement links TRBV4-3 to TRBJ2-1, with D possibly matching TRBD1 (5 bases). With 0 bases removed from V and 3 bases from J, the gap between germline ends came to 15 bases. The CDR3 spans 17 residues. Germline lookup yields CDR1 LGHNA and CDR2 YSLEER. CDR3 residues: CASSQEGVGGFYNEQFF. Written as DNA, the CDR3 is TGCGCCAGCAGCCAAGAAGGGGTGGGCGGATTCTACAATGAGCAGTTCTTC.

CDR3 bases: TGTGCCAGCAGCTTTTGGGACAGCATGAACACTGAAGCTTTCTTT. This sequence encodes CASSFWDSMNTEAFF. The chain combines TRBV7-8 with TRBJ1-1, with TRBD1 matching over 7 bases. The CDR3 contains 15 residues. Germline V gene lookup returns CDR1 SGHVS and CDR2 FQNEAQ. V lost 3 bases to trimming and J lost 0 bases; unmatched junction nucleotides: 4.

The chain joins TRBV21-1 to TRBJ1-5; the table's D call, TRBD1, has no DNA check behind it. TRBV21-1 is a documented pseudogene. The CDR3 loop spans 18 amino acids. The CDR3 here is CASSKGNQGDNSNQPQHF. DNA for the CDR3: TGTGCCAGCAGCAAAGGAAATCAGGGGGACAACAGCAATCAGCCCCAGCATTTT.

CDR3 protein: CASATGLLQPQHF. CDR3 nucleotide sequence: TGTGCCAGCGCAACAGGGTTGTTACAGCCCCAGCATTTT. The chain is built from TRBV27 and TRBJ1-5; TRBD1 might be the D (6 bases). Trimming removed 8 bases from V and 7 bases from J, with 15 bases in between. The CDR3 runs 13 residues. Germline lookup yields CDR1 MNHEY and CDR2 SMNVEV (reference sequence).

The J gene is TRBJ1-1, the V gene TRBV9; D not resolved. The CDR3 runs to 14 residues. The germline gives CDR1 SGDLS, CDR2 YYNGEE. Between the trimmed V and J ends, which lost 2 bases and 5 bases, there was a span of 13 bases. In DNA form, the CDR3 reads TGTGCCAGCAGCGTTGAGGACCTTGGGACTGAAGCTTTCTTT. Encoded protein: CASSVEDLGTEAFF.

This clone was counted between two and nine times. V usage is TRBV29-1 and J usage is TRBJ1-2, with 7 bases identical to TRBD1. This CDR3 comprises 11 residues. The J segment lost 8 bases and the V segment lost 4 bases, leaving 4 bases of the junction unmatched. Per germline, CDR1 SQVTM and CDR2 ANQGSEA. Written as DNA, the CDR3 is TGCAGCGTTGGGACAGGCTCGGGCTACACCTTC. This gives the protein CSVGTGSGYTF.

CDR3 sequence (DNA): TGTGCCAGTAAAACGGATGGCTACACCTTC. It is translated as CASKTDGYTF. The rearrangement uses TRBV19 and TRBJ1-2; D unresolved. This CDR3 is 10 amino acids long. CDR1 is LNHDA and CDR2 is SQIVND in the germline V gene (reference sequence). With 7 bases removed from V and 6 bases from J, the gap between germline ends came to 6 bases.

The chain recombines TRBV15 with TRBJ1-1, with D uncertain. The germline CDR1 and CDR2 sequences are LNHNV and YYDKDF (reference sequence). V lost 6 bases, J lost 5 bases, and 10 bases lay in between. This CDR3 contains 12 residues. The CDR3 loop reads CATRGKDTEAFF. The CDR3 nucleotides are TGTGCCACCAGGGGTAAAGATACTGAAGCTTTCTTT.

The V gene is TRBV4-3, the J gene TRBJ2-5; TRBD2 aligns across 8 bases. CDR3 length equals 16 residues. V was clipped by 0 bases and J by 3 bases; unmatched bases: 6. CDR1 and CDR2 from the germline V gene are LGHNA and YSLEER. Written as DNA, the CDR3 is TGCGCCAGCAGCCAAGAAACTCAGCGGGGGAAAGAGACCCAGTACTTC. Translation: CASSQETQRGKETQYF.

The gene calls are TRBV9 and TRBJ1-1; D possibly corresponds to TRBD1 (6 bases). Trimming shortened V by 4 bases and J by 3 bases, and 7 bases separated the two germline ends. The CDR3 is 12 residues long. Germline CDR1 SGDLS, CDR2 YYNGEE. This CDR3 is CASSWTDTEAFF. In DNA form, the CDR3 reads TGTGCCAGCAGCTGGACAGACACTGAAGCTTTCTTT.

This rearrangement joins TRBV4-1 to TRBJ2-2, with D uncertain. V lost 0 bases, J lost 3 bases, and 2 bases lay in between. This CDR3 is built from 13 residues. The V gene's germline CDR1 is MGHRA and CDR2 YSYEKL. The CDR3 nucleotides read TGCGCCAGCAGCCAAGAACACACCGGGGAGCTGTTTTTT. Translating it yields CASSQEHTGELFF.

In its sample, this clone was seen a few times. The V call is TRBV19, the J call TRBJ2-1; TRBD1 agrees at 9 bases. V was pared by 5 bases and J by 7 bases, with 12 bases of the junction left unmatched. CDR3 length: 16 amino acids. Germline V lookup: CDR1 LNHDA, CDR2 SQIVND (reference sequence). CDR3 loop: CASSRRRQGVGNEQFF. DNA for the CDR3: TGTGCCAGTAGTCGTCGCCGACAGGGGGTTGGGAATGAGCAGTTCTTC.

The V gene is TRBV25-1, the J gene TRBJ2-1; 7 bases are a match to TRBD2. The germline V gene has CDR1 MGHDK and CDR2 SYGVNS. This CDR3 has 15 residues. J lost 8 bases, V lost 6 bases, and 13 bases had no gene match. The CDR3 loop reads CASRSWEGRWDEQFF. CDR3 in DNA: TGTGCCAGCAGATCTTGGGAGGGGAGGTGGGATGAGCAGTTCTTC.

The CDR3 bases are TGCGCCAGCAGCCAAGATCACAGTCGCGGCAACTACGAGCAGTACTTC. Translated, it gives CASSQDHSRGNYEQYF. V gene TRBV4-1 combines with J gene TRBJ2-7; D remains ambiguous. This CDR3 is built from 16 residues. The V gene's germline CDR1 is MGHRA and CDR2 YSYEKL. The V gene lost 0 bases and the J gene lost 3 bases, with 15 bases spanning the gap.

This clone has only a few counts. The J gene is TRBJ2-5, the V gene TRBV7-9; D possibly corresponds to TRBD2 (6 bases). In germline, CDR1 is SEHNR, CDR2 FQNEAQ (reference sequence). Trimming removed 6 bases at V and 5 bases at J, with 22 bases between. This CDR3 has 16 amino acids. The CDR3 here is CASRTELSGDLETQYF. CDR3 nucleotides: TGTGCCAGCAGGACTGAATTATCGGGGGACCTCGAGACCCAGTACTTC.

This clone has more than one count but fewer than ten. This chain uses TRBV4-3 with TRBJ2-4, with D perhaps matching TRBD2 (5 bases). V lost 0 bases to trimming and J lost 3 bases, with 12 bases between them. There are 16 residues in the CDR3. The germline V gene has CDR1 LGHNA and CDR2 YSLEER. The CDR3 nucleotides read TGCGCCAGCAGCCAAGATCTACGGGGAGTCAAAAACATTCAGTACTTC. This sequence encodes CASSQDLRGVKNIQYF.

This clone was seen only a few times. The rearrangement uses TRBV29-1 and TRBJ2-1, with D hard to call. The CDR3 contains 16 residues. V gave up 4 bases and J gave up 3 bases, with 19 bases separating them. CDR1 SQVTM and CDR2 ANQGSEA come from the germline V gene. Written as DNA, the CDR3 is TGCAGCGTTGTTGGGCCGGGTGGTCGAGTCTACAATGAGCAGTTCTTC. Translation: CSVVGPGGRVYNEQFF.

This rearrangement joins TRBV29-1 to TRBJ2-1, with 7 positions matching TRBD1. The CDR3 covers 14 residues. Germline trimming cut 4 bases from V and 3 bases from J; bases unmatched to any gene: 6. Germline V CDR1 and CDR2: SQVTM, ANQGSEA. CDR3 region: CSVVGQELYNEQFF. The CDR3 DNA is TGCAGCGTTGTCGGACAGGAACTCTACAATGAGCAGTTCTTC.

The chain is built from TRBV7-9 and TRBJ2-7, with D possibly TRBD1 on 6 matching bases. Germline lookup yields CDR1 SEHNR and CDR2 FQNEAQ (reference sequence). CDR3 length: 13 amino acids. Trimming shortened V by 6 bases and J by 2 bases, and 11 bases separated the two germline ends. The CDR3 sequence: CASREGEPYEQYF. The CDR3 coding sequence is TGTGCCAGCAGAGAGGGGGAACCCTACGAGCAGTACTTC.

The chain links TRBV6-5 to TRBJ1-1; D remains unclear. Deletions cut 0 bases from V and 7 bases from J, with 12 bases between. Germline-derived CDR1 and CDR2 are MNHEY and SVGAGI. CDR3 length equals 14 residues. CDR3 residues: CASSYSTQPLEAFF. DNA of the CDR3: TGTGCCAGCAGTTACTCTACCCAGCCCCTTGAAGCTTTCTTT.

The rearrangement uses TRBV9 and TRBJ2-7; 8 bases agree with TRBD2. The CDR3 runs to 15 residues. Germline V gives CDR1 SGDLS, CDR2 YYNGEE. The ends lost 3 bases at V and 4 bases at J; junction bases unmatched: 9. The CDR3 DNA reads TGTGCCAGCAGCGCCCCTCATAGCGGGATATACGAGCAGTACTTC. It specifies CASSAPHSGIYEQYF.

This clone appeared a few times. V usage is TRBV7-9 and J usage is TRBJ2-7; D unresolved. V lost 5 bases and J 2 bases, leaving 19 bases between the germline ends. Germline CDR1 SEHNR, CDR2 FQNEAQ (reference sequence). This CDR3 region has 16 residues. CDR3 sequence (DNA): TGTGCCAGCAGCCCCGAATCGACCGGGTTTCCCTACGAGCAGTACTTC. It specifies CASSPESTGFPYEQYF.